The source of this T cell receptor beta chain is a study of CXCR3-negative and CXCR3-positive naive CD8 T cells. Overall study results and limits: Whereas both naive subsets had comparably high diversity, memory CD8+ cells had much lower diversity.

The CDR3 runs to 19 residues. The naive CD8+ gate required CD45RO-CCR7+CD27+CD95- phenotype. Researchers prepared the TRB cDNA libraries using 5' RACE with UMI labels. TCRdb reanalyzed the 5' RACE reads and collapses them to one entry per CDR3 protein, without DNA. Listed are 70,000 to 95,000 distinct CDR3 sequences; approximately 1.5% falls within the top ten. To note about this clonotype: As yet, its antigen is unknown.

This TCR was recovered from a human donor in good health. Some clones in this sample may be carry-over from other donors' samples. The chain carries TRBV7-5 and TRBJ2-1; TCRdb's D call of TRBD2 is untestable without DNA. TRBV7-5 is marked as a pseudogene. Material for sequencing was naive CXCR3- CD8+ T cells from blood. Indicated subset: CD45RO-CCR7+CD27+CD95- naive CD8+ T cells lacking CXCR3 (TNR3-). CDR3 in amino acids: CISVSEARLGLAGPNEQFF.